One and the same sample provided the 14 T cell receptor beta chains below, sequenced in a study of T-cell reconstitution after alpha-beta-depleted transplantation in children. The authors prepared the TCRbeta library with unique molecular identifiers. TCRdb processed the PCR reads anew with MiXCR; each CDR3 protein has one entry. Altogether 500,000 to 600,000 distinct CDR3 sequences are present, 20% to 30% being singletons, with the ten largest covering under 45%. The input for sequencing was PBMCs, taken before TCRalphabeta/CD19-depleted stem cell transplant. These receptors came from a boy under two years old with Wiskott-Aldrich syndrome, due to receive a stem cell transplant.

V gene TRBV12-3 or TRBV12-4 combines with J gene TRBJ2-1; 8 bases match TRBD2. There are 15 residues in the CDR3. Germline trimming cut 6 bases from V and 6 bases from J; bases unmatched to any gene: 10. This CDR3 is CASSLNSGIGNEQFF. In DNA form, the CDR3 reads TGTGCCAGCAGCTTGAATAGCGGGATTGGCAATGAGCAGTTCTTC.

CDR3 loop: CASNHASFTDTQYF. As DNA, the CDR3 is TGCGCCAGCAACCACGCTAGCTTCACAGATACGCAGTATTTT. V gene TRBV5-1 combines with J gene TRBJ2-3; D is perhaps TRBD2 (5 bases). Trimming pared 6 bases from V and 2 bases from J, leaving 13 bases between. The germline V gene encodes CDR1 SGHRS and CDR2 YFSETQ. CDR3 length equals 14 residues.

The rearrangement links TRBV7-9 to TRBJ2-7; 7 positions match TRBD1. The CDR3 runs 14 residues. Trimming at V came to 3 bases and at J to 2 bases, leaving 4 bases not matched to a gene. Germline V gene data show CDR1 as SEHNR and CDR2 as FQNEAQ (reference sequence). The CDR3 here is CASSFITGAYEQYF. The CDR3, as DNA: TGTGCCAGCAGCTTTATCACAGGGGCCTACGAGCAGTACTTC.

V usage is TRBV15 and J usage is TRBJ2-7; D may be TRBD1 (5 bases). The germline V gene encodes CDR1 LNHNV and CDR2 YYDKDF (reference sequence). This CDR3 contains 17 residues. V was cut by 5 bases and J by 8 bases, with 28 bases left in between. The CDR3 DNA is TGTGCCACCAGCCTACTCCCAACCCCCAGCCCCTCAGGGCAGCAGTACTTC. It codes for CATSLLPTPSPSGQQYF.

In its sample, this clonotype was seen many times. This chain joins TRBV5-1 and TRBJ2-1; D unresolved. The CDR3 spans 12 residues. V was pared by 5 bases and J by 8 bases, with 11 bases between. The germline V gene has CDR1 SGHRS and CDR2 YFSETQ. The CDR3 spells CASSFSGDEQFF. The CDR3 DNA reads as TGCGCCAGCAGTTTCTCCGGAGATGAGCAGTTCTTC.

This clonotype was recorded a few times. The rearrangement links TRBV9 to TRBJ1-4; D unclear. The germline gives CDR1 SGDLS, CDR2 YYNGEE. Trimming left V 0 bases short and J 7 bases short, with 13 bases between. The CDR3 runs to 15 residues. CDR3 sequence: CASSVGPRGSEKLFF. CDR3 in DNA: TGTGCCAGCAGCGTAGGACCCCGTGGAAGTGAAAAACTGTTTTTT.

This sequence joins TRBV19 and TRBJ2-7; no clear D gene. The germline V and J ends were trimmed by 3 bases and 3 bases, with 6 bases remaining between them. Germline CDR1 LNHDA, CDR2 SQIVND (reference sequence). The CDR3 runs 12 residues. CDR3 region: CASSIPGYEQYF. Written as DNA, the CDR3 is TGTGCCAGTAGTATTCCAGGCTACGAGCAGTACTTC.

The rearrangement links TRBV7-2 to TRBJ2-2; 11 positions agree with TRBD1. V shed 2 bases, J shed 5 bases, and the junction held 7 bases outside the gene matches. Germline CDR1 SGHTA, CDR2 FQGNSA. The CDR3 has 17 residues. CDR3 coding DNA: TGTGCCAGCAGCTTATTATTCGGACAGGGGGCGACCGGGGAGCTGTTTTTT. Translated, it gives CASSLLFGQGATGELFF. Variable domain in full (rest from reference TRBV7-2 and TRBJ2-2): GAGVSQSPSNKVTEKGKDVELRCDPISGHTALYWYRQSLGQGLEFLIYFQGNSAPDKSGLPSDRFSAERTGGSVSTLTIQRTQQEDSAVYLCASSLLFGQGATGELFFGEGSRLTVL.

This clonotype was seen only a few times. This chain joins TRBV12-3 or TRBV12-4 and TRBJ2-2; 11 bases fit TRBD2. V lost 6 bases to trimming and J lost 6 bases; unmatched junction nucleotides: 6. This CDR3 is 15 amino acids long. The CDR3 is CASRLAGGHPGELFF. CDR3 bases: TGTGCCAGCAGGCTAGCGGGAGGACACCCCGGGGAGCTGTTTTTT.

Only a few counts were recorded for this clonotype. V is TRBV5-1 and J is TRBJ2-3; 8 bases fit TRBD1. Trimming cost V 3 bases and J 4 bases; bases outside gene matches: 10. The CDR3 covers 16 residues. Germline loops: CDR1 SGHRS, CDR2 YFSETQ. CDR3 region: CASSSIQGASPDTQYF. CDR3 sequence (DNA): TGCGCCAGCAGCTCCATTCAGGGGGCGTCCCCAGATACGCAGTATTTT.

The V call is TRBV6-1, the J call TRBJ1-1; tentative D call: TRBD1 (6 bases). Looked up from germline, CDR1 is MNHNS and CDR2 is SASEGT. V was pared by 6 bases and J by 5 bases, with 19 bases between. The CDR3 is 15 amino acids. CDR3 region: CASSPPPRGRTEAFF. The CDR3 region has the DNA TGTGCCAGCAGCCCACCGCCAAGGGGGAGGACTGAAGCTTTCTTT.

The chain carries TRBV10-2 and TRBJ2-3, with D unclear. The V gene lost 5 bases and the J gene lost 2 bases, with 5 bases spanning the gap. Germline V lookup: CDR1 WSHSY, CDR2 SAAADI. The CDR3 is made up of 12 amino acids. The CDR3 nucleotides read TGCGCCAGCAGTAGGGCCACAGATACGCAGTATTTT. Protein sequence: CASSRATDTQYF.

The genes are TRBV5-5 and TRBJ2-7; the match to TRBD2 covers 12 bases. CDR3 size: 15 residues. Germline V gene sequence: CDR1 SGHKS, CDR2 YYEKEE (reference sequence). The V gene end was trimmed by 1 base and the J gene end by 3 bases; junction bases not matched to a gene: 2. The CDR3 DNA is TGTGCCAGCAGCTTGACTAGCGGGAGGCACTACGAGCAGTACTTC. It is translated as CASSLTSGRHYEQYF.

The CDR3 nucleotides are TGCGCCAGCAGCTTGGAGGTTCATGATTATTACGAGCAGTACTTC. It is translated as CASSLEVHDYYEQYF. The rearrangement uses TRBV5-1 and TRBJ2-7; D is undetermined. This CDR3 is built from 15 residues. The germline V gene has CDR1 SGHRS and CDR2 YFSETQ. Trimming left V 0 bases short and J 4 bases short, with 14 bases between. Full variable domain (remainder filled in from reference TRBV5-1 and TRBJ2-7): KAGVTQTPRYLIKTRGQQVTLSCSPISGHRSVSWYQQTPGQGLQFLFEYFSETQRNKGNFPGRFSGRQFSNSRSEMNVSTLELGDSALYLCASSLEVHDYYEQYFGPGTRLTVT.